A selection of T cell receptor beta chains follows, all from one sample in a study of Ad26.COV2.S vaccination and SARS-CoV-2 variants. Sequenced by immunoSEQ multiplex PCR; TCRdb stores in-frame clones only, minus some. The data contain some 400,000 clones, approximately 90% of them singletons. The source was peripheral blood, collected in a trial of Ad26.COV2.S vaccine versus placebo. The source is a person aged 18-65 years who received the Ad26.COV2.S COVID-19 vaccine or a placebo. CDR3s include the opening cysteine and the closing phenylalanine or tryptophan. A D gene is named only where the DNA matches it firmly. The size entry is marked missing in some rows and otherwise reads once, few, many or a size class.

CDR3nt	CDR3aa	v_gene	j_gene	abundance	d_gene
TGCAGCGCTGCGACCGTTATCAACGAGCAGTACTTC	CSAATVINEQYF	TRBV29-1	TRBJ2-7	-	-
TGTGCCATCAGCTCAGAAGATACGCAGTATTTT	CAISSEDTQYF	TRBV10-3	TRBJ2-3	-	-
TGTGCCTGGGGGTTCTCCCTCGACAGGGTCTATGGCTACACCTTC	CAWGFSLDRVYGYTF	TRBV30	TRBJ1-2	once	TRBD1
TGTGCCAGCAGCAGGACAGGGGGACCCTACAATGAGCAGTTCTTC	CASSRTGGPYNEQFF	TRBV6-6	TRBJ2-1	-	TRBD1
TGTGCCAGCAGCCGGACAGGTGCAACCTACGAGCAGTACTTC	CASSRTGATYEQYF	TRBV5-6	TRBJ2-7	-	TRBD1
TGCGCCAGCAGCCAATCTCCGGGACAGGGAATCAATGAGCAGTTCTTC	CASSQSPGQGINEQFF	TRBV4-1	TRBJ2-1	-	TRBD1
TGTGCCAGCAGCGCACCAGGGGAGGGTCAGCCCCAGCATTTT	CASSAPGEGQPQHF	TRBV7-2	TRBJ1-5	-	-
TGCGCCAGCAGCTTGGCCTCAGGTAGGGCCTACAATGAGCAGTTCTTC	CASSLASGRAYNEQFF	TRBV5-1	TRBJ2-1	once	-
TGTGCCAGCTCATCCACAGATACGCAGTATTTT	CASSSTDTQYF	TRBV18	TRBJ2-3	many	-
TGCGCCAGCAGCTTGGAGGCAGCTAGCTCCTACGAGCAGTACTTC	CASSLEAASSYEQYF	TRBV5-1	TRBJ2-7	-	-
TGTGCCAGCAGCTCTCCGGGACAGGGGGCCCGAGGGACTGAAGCTTTCTTT	CASSSPGQGARGTEAFF	TRBV5-5	TRBJ1-1	-	TRBD1